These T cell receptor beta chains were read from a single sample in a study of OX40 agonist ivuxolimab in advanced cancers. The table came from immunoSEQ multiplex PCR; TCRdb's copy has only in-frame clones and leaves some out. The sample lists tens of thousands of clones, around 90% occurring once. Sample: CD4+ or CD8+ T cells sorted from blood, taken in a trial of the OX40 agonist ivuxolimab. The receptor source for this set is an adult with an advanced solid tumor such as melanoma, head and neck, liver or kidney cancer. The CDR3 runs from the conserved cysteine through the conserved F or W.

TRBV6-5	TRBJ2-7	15	CASSYSASGSKEQYF
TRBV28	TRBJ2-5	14	CASSSRLAGKTQYF
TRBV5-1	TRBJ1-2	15	CASSFDGPANYGYTF
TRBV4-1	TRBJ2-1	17	CASSQGRGGGGDNEQFF
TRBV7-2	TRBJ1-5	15	CASSQWTGNNQPQHF
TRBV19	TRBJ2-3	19	CASTPPPGLAGSPTDTQYF
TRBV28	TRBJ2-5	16	CASSLIGSSGGETQYF
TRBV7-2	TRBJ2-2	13	CASRFANTGELFF
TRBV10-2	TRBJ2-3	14	CASSDLRETDTQYF
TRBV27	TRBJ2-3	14	CASSFGGSGITQYF
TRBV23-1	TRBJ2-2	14	CASSQSGWTGELFF
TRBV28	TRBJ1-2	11	CASSSRESLDF
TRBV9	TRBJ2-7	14	CASSVQGQGYEQYF